Below are 12 T cell receptor beta chains sequenced from a single sample in a study of human T cells and chemical hapten exposure. TCRdb reprocessed the RACE reads via MiXCR and lists one record per CDR3 protein. The sample has some 77,000 distinct CDR3 sequences; around 9.4% are singletons. Time point indicated: healthy volunteer bleed at 6 weeks. Total RNA extraction was carried out from unfractionated whole blood. Sequenced sample: whole blood. The source is a female donor in good health. Some clones in this sample may be carry-over from other donors' samples.

Only a few counts were recorded for this clonotype. The V call is TRBV12-3 or TRBV12-4, the J call TRBJ1-1, with D unclear. The CDR3 runs 14 residues. The V end lost 4 bases, the J end lost 2 bases, and 11 bases lay between the germline ends. CDR3 bases: TGTGCCAGCAGTTCGCGTTTAATAAACACTGAAGCTTTCTTT. It translates to CASSSRLINTEAFF.

The gene calls are TRBV12-3 or TRBV12-4 and TRBJ2-3, with D unresolved. Trimming cost V 7 bases and J 2 bases, with 7 bases left between them. CDR3 length: 12 amino acids. CDR3 protein: CASTATTDTQYF. CDR3 DNA: TGTGCCAGCACCGCTACCACAGATACGCAGTATTTT.

This clonotype has more than one count but fewer than ten. This chain connects TRBV10-3 to TRBJ2-3; tentatively, D is TRBD1 (6 bases). The V gene's germline CDR1 is ENHRY and CDR2 SYGVKD. The CDR3 consists of 16 residues. Trimming removed 2 bases at V and 4 bases at J, with 16 bases between. CDR3 nucleotide sequence: TGTGCCATCAGTGAGCCTAACAGGGCTCTCTCAGATACGCAGTATTTT. Its translation: CAISEPNRALSDTQYF.

The chain has TRBV5-1 and TRBJ2-3, with TRBD1 identical over 7 bases. CDR1 and CDR2 (germline): SGHRS, YFSETQ. This CDR3 spans 13 amino acids. V shed 3 bases, J shed 6 bases, and the junction held 4 bases outside the gene matches. CDR3 DNA sequence: TGCGCCAGCAGCTACGGACAGGTCGATACGCAGTATTTT. Encoded protein: CASSYGQVDTQYF.

This clonotype was seen repeatedly, ten times or more. V usage is TRBV12-3 or TRBV12-4 and J usage is TRBJ1-2; 8 nucleotides agree with TRBD1. CDR3 length equals 16 residues. V was clipped by 5 bases and J by 0 bases; unmatched bases: 8. CDR3 DNA sequence: TGTGCCAGCAGTCTGGGGACAGGCTTAGCTAACTATGGCTACACCTTC. This translates into CASSLGTGLANYGYTF.

This CDR3 reads CASSPAAGRDTEAFF. CDR3 DNA sequence: TGCGCCAGCAGCCCCGCGGCAGGGAGAGACACTGAAGCTTTCTTT. The chain couples TRBV5-1 to TRBJ1-1, with a weak D call TRBD1 (5 bases). Trimming shortened V by 4 bases and J by 3 bases, and 16 bases separated the two germline ends. The V gene's germline CDR1 is SGHRS and CDR2 YFSETQ. There are 15 residues in the CDR3.

The chain has TRBV2 and TRBJ1-4; D is undetermined. This CDR3 contains 12 residues. In germline, CDR1 is SNHLY, CDR2 FYNNEI. V shed 5 bases and J shed 9 bases, with 10 bases lying between them. CDR3 sequence reads: CASSPTPQKLFF. In DNA form, the CDR3 reads TGTGCCAGCAGTCCTACCCCCCAAAAACTGTTTTTT. The full variable domain, completed using reference TRBV2 and TRBJ1-4, is EPEVTQTPSHQVTQMGQEVILRCVPISNHLYFYWYRQILGQKVEFLVSFYNNEISEKSEIFDDQFSVERPDGSNFTLKIRSTKLEDSAMYFCASSPTPQKLFFGSGTQLSVL.

This clonotype has a count of ten or more. The CDR3 sequence: CASTRKGLAGDTGTDTQYF. CDR3 nucleotides: TGTGCCAGCACCAGGAAGGGACTAGCGGGGGATACGGGGACGGATACGCAGTATTTT. J is TRBJ2-3 and V is TRBV6-2 or TRBV6-3, with 14 bases identical to TRBD2. The CDR3 totals 19 residues. Germline V gives CDR1 MNHEY, CDR2 SVGEGT. V gave up 7 bases and J gave up 6 bases; unmatched junction bases: 18.

V usage is TRBV28 and J usage is TRBJ1-5, with 8 bases identical to TRBD1. The CDR3 consists of 15 residues. J was trimmed by 5 bases and V by 6 bases; bases with no gene match: 9. Germline V gene data show CDR1 as MDHEN and CDR2 as SYDVKM. The CDR3 region has the DNA TGTGCCAGCAGCGACGGGCAGGGGGCACATCAGCCCCAGCATTTT. Amino acid sequence: CASSDGQGAHQPQHF.

The chain combines TRBV12-3 or TRBV12-4 with TRBJ2-3; D unclear. V was cut by 7 bases and J by 3 bases, with 17 bases left in between. The CDR3 is 15 residues long. The CDR3 region is CASTRWTEPTDTQYF. DNA of the CDR3: TGTGCCAGCACCCGTTGGACCGAACCAACAGATACGCAGTATTTT.

The chain combines TRBV6-5 with TRBJ2-1; D gene ambiguous. Trimming pared 2 bases from V and 7 bases from J, leaving 15 bases between. The germline gives CDR1 MNHEY, CDR2 SVGAGI. This CDR3 has 15 amino acids. Here the CDR3 reads CASSYTSQASNEQFF. CDR3 coding DNA: TGTGCCAGCAGTTACACAAGTCAAGCTTCTAATGAGCAGTTCTTC.

There are many counts of this clonotype. The rearrangement joins TRBV5-1 to TRBJ2-7; tentatively, D is TRBD2 (5 bases). Deletions cut 5 bases from V and 7 bases from J, with 22 bases between. The CDR3 is 15 amino acids. Germline V gives CDR1 SGHRS, CDR2 YFSETQ. This CDR3 is CASSVGPYSWREQYF. The CDR3, as DNA: TGCGCCAGCAGTGTAGGTCCCTATTCCTGGAGGGAGCAGTACTTC.